The sequence of this T cell receptor (beta chain) was determined in a study of immune heterogeneity within non-small cell lung tumors. Across the study: There was 1 tumor not otherwise specified, along with some 10 non-squamous carcinomas and several squamous cell carcinomas.

The CDR3 extends over 16 amino acids. Germline V gives CDR1 SGHTA, CDR2 FQGTGA. TCR beta CDR3 regions came from multiplex PCR with 32 forward V and 13 reverse J primers. TCRdb processed the multiplex PCR reads anew with MiXCR; each CDR3 protein has one entry. The sample comprises some 3,000 distinct CDR3 sequences, about 14% of which are singletons, and around 20% rests with the top ten. Whole-study findings and limits: T-cell receptor beta clonotypes at high frequency differed largely between individual patients. Local clonality of T cells correlated moderately yet significantly with local tumor mutational burden (R about 0.34). Site-unique high-frequency clones occurred alongside identical dominant CDR3 beta clonotypes that recurred across tumor sites within a patient.

As regards this clonotype: Its antigen remains unknown. A much larger clone differs from this one at a single base, so this may be a read error.

Bulk tumor genomic DNA served as template, at around 580 ng per sample. Surgical sampling yielded several biopsies per primary tumor (spaced far apart). With untreated, newly diagnosed non-small cell lung cancer, the patients went on to undergo curative surgery. The sequenced material came from lung tumor tissue. The TCR comes from a female donor with non-small cell lung cancer. This rearrangement joins TRBV7-3 to TRBJ2-2; tentatively, D is TRBD2 (6 bases). CDR3 region: CASSDSGRGGTGERFF. As DNA, the CDR3 is TGTGCCAGCTCCGATAGCGGCCGAGGCGGCACCGGGGAGCGGTTTTTT.